One sample yielded the 21 T cell receptor beta chains listed below, sequenced in a study of Tregs in tolerant kidney transplant recipients. The assay was immunoSEQ multiplex PCR, and TCRdb's table has in-frame clones only and misses some. The sample contains about 87,000 clones, 93% of which appear only once. Here the sequenced sample was CD4+ T cells from blood, taken before the transplant. These receptors were taken from a human donor who received a combined kidney and bone marrow transplant.

The chain recombines TRBV4-3 with TRBJ2-7; 8 positions agree with TRBD1. Germline trimming cut 0 bases from V and 3 bases from J; bases unmatched to any gene: 19. The CDR3 runs to 20 residues. Germline loops: CDR1 LGHNA, CDR2 YSLEER. DNA for the CDR3: TGCGCCAGCAGCCAAGATTTTATGGACAGGGCATCCCCGTGGTTCTACGAGCAGTACTTC. This encodes CASSQDFMDRASPWFYEQYF.

J is TRBJ2-7 and V is TRBV10-3; D call uncertain. The CDR3 sequence is 14 residues long. The V gene lost 1 base and the J gene lost 6 bases, with 13 bases spanning the gap. Germline CDR1 reads ENHRY; CDR2 reads SYGVKD. CDR3 protein: CAISEYATPGEQYF. The CDR3, as DNA: TGTGCCATCAGTGAGTACGCGACCCCAGGCGAGCAGTACTTC.

The gene calls are TRBV5-1 and TRBJ1-1, with 8 bases that match TRBD1. The trim removed 4 bases at V and 0 bases at J, leaving 14 bases unmatched. CDR1 SGHRS and CDR2 YFSETQ come from the germline V gene. CDR3 length: 18 amino acids. The CDR3 DNA reads as TGCGCCAGCAGCAAAGGGTCCGGGACAGGCGGTATGAACACTGAAGCTTTCTTT. It codes for CASSKGSGTGGMNTEAFF.

V gene TRBV4-3 combines with J gene TRBJ1-3, with D uncertain. In germline, CDR1 is LGHNA, CDR2 YSLEER. V lost 2 bases and J lost 0, with 20 bases in between. The CDR3 is 19 residues long. The CDR3 here is CASSQTPLSGLSSGNTIYF. The CDR3 nucleotides are TGCGCCAGCAGCCAAACCCCATTAAGCGGCCTTAGCTCTGGAAACACCATATATTTT.

V is TRBV28 and J is TRBJ1-2, with TRBD1 matching over 9 bases. The junction had 3 bases not matched to a gene; V was cut back by 11 bases and J by 2 bases. CDR1 and CDR2 from the germline V gene are MDHEN and SYDVKM. This CDR3 comprises 12 residues. CDR3: CASTGGNYGYTF. Here the CDR3 DNA reads TGTGCCTCCACAGGGGGCAACTATGGCTACACCTTC.

This chain connects TRBV2 to TRBJ1-6, with 9 bases that match TRBD1. CDR1 and CDR2 (germline): SNHLY, FYNNEI. The length of the CDR3 is 13 residues. Losses at the gene ends were 6 bases for V and 9 bases for J; bases not matched to a gene: 3. The CDR3 DNA follows: TGTGCCAGCAGACAGGGGGCTGCTTCACCCCTCCACTTT. Translating it yields CASRQGAASPLHF.

The chain combines TRBV4-2 with TRBJ1-1, with D hard to call. CDR1 and CDR2 from the germline V gene are LGHNA and YNFKEQ. The V end was cut by 1 base, the J end by 3 bases, with 6 bases between. The CDR3 has 13 residues. The CDR3 nucleotides are TGTGCCAGCAGCCAAGTCGGGGACACTGAAGCTTTCTTT. It encodes CASSQVGDTEAFF.

The chain has TRBV2 and TRBJ2-5; D might be TRBD1 (5 bases). V gave up 8 bases and J gave up 5 bases, with 15 bases separating them. This CDR3 spans 13 amino acids. The germline V gene encodes CDR1 SNHLY and CDR2 FYNNEI. CDR3 DNA: TGTGCCAGCTCCGGACAACTTCGGGAGACCCAGTACTTC. Residues: CASSGQLRETQYF.

V gene TRBV6-5 combines with J gene TRBJ1-5, with 8 bases lining up with TRBD1. Trimming cost V 4 bases and J 8 bases; bases outside gene matches: 4. CDR3 length: 13 amino acids. Per the germline V gene, CDR1 is MNHEY and CDR2 is SVGAGI. The CDR3 DNA reads as TGTGCCAGCAGTTTCAGGGGGCCGGAGCCCCAGCATTTT. This gives the protein CASSFRGPEPQHF.

The chain recombines TRBV5-1 with TRBJ2-1; maybe TRBD1 (5 bases). Trimming stripped 0 bases from V and 0 bases from J, with 7 bases between. The germline CDR1 and CDR2 sequences are SGHRS and YFSETQ. The CDR3 extends over 15 amino acids. DNA for the CDR3: TGCGCCAGCAGCTTGGAGACAGCCTCCTACAATGAGCAGTTCTTC. This translates into CASSLETASYNEQFF.

The chain joins TRBV18 to TRBJ2-7; D uncertain. CDR3 length: 14 amino acids. V was trimmed by 6 bases and J by 3 bases, leaving 15 bases between them. Germline CDR1 is KGHSH and CDR2 is LQKENI. The CDR3 spells CASSLGEAGYEQYF. Written as DNA, the CDR3 is TGTGCCAGCTCGCTAGGAGAGGCCGGCTACGAGCAGTACTTC.

The chain uses TRBV5-1 and TRBJ2-4; TRBD1 might be the D (5 bases). This CDR3 has 13 residues. CDR1 SGHRS and CDR2 YFSETQ come from the germline V gene. V lost 0 bases and J 8 bases, leaving 9 bases between the germline ends. CDR3 region: CASSLEGLDIQYF. In nucleotides, the CDR3 is TGCGCCAGCAGCTTGGAGGGGTTGGACATTCAGTACTTC.

This rearrangement joins TRBV19 to TRBJ1-2; 10 positions match TRBD1. The CDR3 contains 16 residues. Germline lookup yields CDR1 LNHDA and CDR2 SQIVND (reference sequence). V trimming: 3 bases; J trimming: 5 bases; junction bases outside the gene matches: 9. Written as DNA, the CDR3 is TGTGCCAGTAGTATCCCCTTGACAGGGGGCAGGTATGGCTACACCTTC. Its translation: CASSIPLTGGRYGYTF.

The V call is TRBV4-3, the J call TRBJ2-3; tentatively, D is TRBD1 (6 bases). There are 17 residues in the CDR3. Germline CDR1 reads LGHNA; CDR2 reads YSLEER. V was trimmed by 0 bases and J by 0 bases, leaving 13 bases between them. The CDR3 DNA follows: TGCGCCAGCAGCCAAGACCAGGGGATGGTTAGCACAGATACGCAGTATTTT. It yields the protein CASSQDQGMVSTDTQYF.

The CDR3 DNA sequence: TGTGCCAGCAGCTTAGACTGGAGGGCGGGTGAGACCCAGTACTTC. It is translated as CASSLDWRAGETQYF. V and J are TRBV11-2 and TRBJ2-5, with D possibly matching TRBD2 (6 bases). Trimming cost V 0 bases and J 5 bases, with 13 bases left between them. Per germline, CDR1 SGHAT and CDR2 FQNNGV. CDR3 size: 15 residues. Full variable domain (remainder filled in from reference TRBV11-2 and TRBJ2-5): EAGVAQSPRYKIIEKRQSVAFWCNPISGHATLYWYQQILGQGPKLLIQFQNNGVVDDSQLPKDRFSAERLKGVDSTLKIQPAKLEDSAVYLCASSLDWRAGETQYFGPGTRLLVL.

Turning to this clone: One junction end does not reproduce the germline sequence, and a read error may be involved. Other nucleotide sequences in the sample specify the same CDR3. The CDR3 loop reads CASSSTGWSSYNSPLHF. CDR3 bases: TGTGCCAGCAGCTCGACAGGATGGAGCTCCTATAATTCCCCCCTCCACTTT. J is TRBJ1-6 and V is TRBV7-9; maybe TRBD1 (6 bases). This CDR3 is 17 amino acids long. Germline V gene lookup returns CDR1 SEHNR and CDR2 FQNEAQ (reference sequence).

The chain is built from TRBV5-8 and TRBJ2-3, with 9 bases matching TRBD2. Germline CDR1 reads SGHTS; CDR2 reads YDEGEE. The CDR3 runs 16 residues. V was pared by 3 bases and J by 0 bases, with 5 bases of the junction left unmatched. The CDR3 DNA reads TGTGCCAGCAGCTCGCGGGGGGGGCACAGCACAGATACGCAGTATTTT. Protein product: CASSSRGGHSTDTQYF.

The CDR3 DNA reads TGTGCCAGCAGCTCCTTAGCGGGAGGGCCCACAGATACGCAGTATTTT. Translation gives CASSSLAGGPTDTQYF. V usage is TRBV7-3 and J usage is TRBJ2-3; TRBD2 matches at 11 bases. The germline CDR1 and CDR2 sequences are SGHTA and FQGTGA. The J segment lost 2 bases and the V segment lost 4 bases, leaving 5 bases of the junction unmatched. The CDR3 has 16 amino acids.

This chain connects TRBV7-3 to TRBJ1-1; D gene ambiguous. Per germline, CDR1 SGHTA and CDR2 FQGTGA. This CDR3 is built from 14 residues. V lost 2 bases, J lost 4 bases, and 11 bases lay in between. The CDR3 spells CASSLSREGTEAFF. The CDR3, as DNA: TGTGCCAGCAGCTTATCTAGGGAGGGCACTGAAGCTTTCTTT.

This chain links TRBV6-5 with TRBJ1-5; TRBD1 agrees at 10 bases. J was trimmed by 6 bases and V by 5 bases; bases with no gene match: 4. Germline V CDR1 and CDR2: MNHEY, SVGAGI. The CDR3 covers 14 residues. The CDR3 protein is CASSRTGGGQPQHF. The CDR3 nucleotides read TGTGCCAGCAGTCGGACAGGGGGTGGTCAGCCCCAGCATTTT.

The chain couples TRBV15 to TRBJ2-3, with TRBD2 matching 7 bases. This CDR3 has 14 amino acids. Germline values: CDR1 LNHNV, CDR2 YYDKDF (reference sequence). The V and J ends lost 5 bases and 4 bases, in that order; junction bases with no gene match: 6. The CDR3 DNA is TGTGCCACCAGCGGGGTAGCGGGTTCAGATACGCAGTATTTT. This gives the protein CATSGVAGSDTQYF.